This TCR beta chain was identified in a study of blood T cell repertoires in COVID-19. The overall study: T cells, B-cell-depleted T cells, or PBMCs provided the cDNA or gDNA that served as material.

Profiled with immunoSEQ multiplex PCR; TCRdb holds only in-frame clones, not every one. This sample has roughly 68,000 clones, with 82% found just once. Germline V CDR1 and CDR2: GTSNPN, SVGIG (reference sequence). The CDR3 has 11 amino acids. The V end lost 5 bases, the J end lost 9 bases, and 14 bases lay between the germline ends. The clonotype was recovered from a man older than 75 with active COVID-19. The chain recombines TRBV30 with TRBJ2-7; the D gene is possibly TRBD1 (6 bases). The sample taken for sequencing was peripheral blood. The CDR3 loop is CAWATGSAQYF. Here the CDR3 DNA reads TGTGCCTGGGCAACAGGGTCCGCGCAGTACTTC.